The source of this TCR beta chain is a study of T cells after yellow fever vaccination. TCRdb reprocessed the 5' RACE reads via MiXCR and lists one record per CDR3 protein. The table records 300,000 to 350,000 distinct CDR3 sequences, over 8.5% of them present only once. The V gene lost 0 bases and the J gene lost 0 bases, with 18 bases spanning the gap. Per germline, CDR1 SGHRS and CDR2 YFSETQ. CDR3 size: 18 residues. The V and J genes are TRBV5-1 and TRBJ1-1; D possibly corresponds to TRBD1 (5 bases). The TCR originated in a man aged 18 to 29 who received the YFV17D yellow fever vaccine. Sequencing used CD4+ T cells sorted from PBMCs, obtained 45 days after the yellow fever booster vaccination. CDR3 DNA: TGCGCCAGCAGCTTGGTTTTTCCGGGGCGGACGGTGAACACTGAAGCTTTCTTT. Residues: CASSLVFPGRTVNTEAFF.